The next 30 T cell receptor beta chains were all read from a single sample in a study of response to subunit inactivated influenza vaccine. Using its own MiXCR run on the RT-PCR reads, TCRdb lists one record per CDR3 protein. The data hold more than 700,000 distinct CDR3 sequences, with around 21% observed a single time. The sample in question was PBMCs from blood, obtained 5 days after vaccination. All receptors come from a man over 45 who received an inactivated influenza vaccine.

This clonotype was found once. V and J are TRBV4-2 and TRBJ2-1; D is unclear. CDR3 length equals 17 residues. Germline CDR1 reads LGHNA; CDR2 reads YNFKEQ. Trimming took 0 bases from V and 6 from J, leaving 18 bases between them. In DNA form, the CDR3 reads TGTGCCAGCAGCCAAGACTGGTCCTGGGCCTACGGCAATGAGCAGTTCTTC. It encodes CASSQDWSWAYGNEQFF.

The CDR3: CASSQEGRTSEKLFF. The CDR3 nucleotides are TGTGCCAGCAGCCAAGAGGGTCGGACATCAGAAAAACTGTTTTTT. V gene TRBV3-1 combines with J gene TRBJ1-4, with D perhaps matching TRBD1 (5 bases). The CDR3 contains 15 residues. The ends were cut back, 0 bases at V and 8 bases at J, with 13 bases in the middle. The germline CDR1 and CDR2 sequences are LGHDT and YNNKEL (reference sequence).

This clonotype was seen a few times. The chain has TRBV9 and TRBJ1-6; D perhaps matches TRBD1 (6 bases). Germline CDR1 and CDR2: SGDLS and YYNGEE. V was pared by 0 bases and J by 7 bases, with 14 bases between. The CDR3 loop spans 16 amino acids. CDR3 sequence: CASSVAGTGRNSPLHF. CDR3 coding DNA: TGTGCCAGCAGCGTAGCCGGAACAGGGCGAAATTCACCCCTCCACTTT.

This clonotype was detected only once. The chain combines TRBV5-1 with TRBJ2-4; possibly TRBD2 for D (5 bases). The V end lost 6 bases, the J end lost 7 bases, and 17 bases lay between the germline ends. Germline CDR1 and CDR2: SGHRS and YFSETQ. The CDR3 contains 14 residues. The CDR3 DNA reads TGCGCCAGCACCCAGGCTGCCCCGGGGAACATTCAGTACTTC. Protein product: CASTQAAPGNIQYF.

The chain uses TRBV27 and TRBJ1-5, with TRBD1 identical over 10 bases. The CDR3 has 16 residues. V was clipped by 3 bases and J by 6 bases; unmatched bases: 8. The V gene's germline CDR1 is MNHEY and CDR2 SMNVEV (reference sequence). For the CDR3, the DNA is TGTGCCAGCAGTTTTAAGGCAGGGACAGGGGTTCAGCCCCAGCATTTT. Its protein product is CASSFKAGTGVQPQHF.

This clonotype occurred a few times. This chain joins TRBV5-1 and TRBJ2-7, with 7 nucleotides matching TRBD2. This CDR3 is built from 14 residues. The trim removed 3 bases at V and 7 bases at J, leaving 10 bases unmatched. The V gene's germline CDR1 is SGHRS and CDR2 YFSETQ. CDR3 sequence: CASSSFGGRGEQYF. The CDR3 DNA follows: TGCGCCAGCAGCTCCTTCGGGGGGAGAGGGGAGCAGTACTTC.

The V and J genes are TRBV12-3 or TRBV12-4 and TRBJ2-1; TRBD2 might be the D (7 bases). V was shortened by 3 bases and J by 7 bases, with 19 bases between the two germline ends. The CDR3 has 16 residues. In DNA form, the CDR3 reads TGTGCCAGCAGTTTGCCCTCAGGGGAGGGCCGTAATGAGCAGTTCTTC. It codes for CASSLPSGEGRNEQFF.

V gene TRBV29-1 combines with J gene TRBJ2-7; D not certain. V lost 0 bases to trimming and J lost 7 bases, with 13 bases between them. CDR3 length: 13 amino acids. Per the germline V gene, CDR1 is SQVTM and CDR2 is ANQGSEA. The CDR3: CSVEDPLSYEQYF. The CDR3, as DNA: TGCAGCGTTGAAGATCCCTTAAGTTATGAGCAGTACTTC.

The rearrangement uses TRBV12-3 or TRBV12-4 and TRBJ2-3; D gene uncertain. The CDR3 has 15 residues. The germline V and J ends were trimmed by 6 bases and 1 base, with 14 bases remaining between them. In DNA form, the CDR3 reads TGTGCCAGCAGCGCACACTACTCTGGCACAGATACGCAGTATTTT. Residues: CASSAHYSGTDTQYF.

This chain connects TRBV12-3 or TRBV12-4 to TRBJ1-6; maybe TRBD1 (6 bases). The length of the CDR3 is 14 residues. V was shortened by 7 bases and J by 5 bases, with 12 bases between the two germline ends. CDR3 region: CASKGGGNNSPLHF. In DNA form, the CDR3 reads TGTGCCAGCAAGGGGGGAGGGAATAATTCACCCCTCCACTTT.

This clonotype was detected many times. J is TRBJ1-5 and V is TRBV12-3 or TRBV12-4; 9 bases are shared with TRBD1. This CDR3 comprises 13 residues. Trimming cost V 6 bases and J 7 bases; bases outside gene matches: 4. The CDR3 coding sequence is TGTGCCAGCAGCCTTACAGGGGGCCAGCCCCAGCATTTT. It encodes CASSLTGGQPQHF.

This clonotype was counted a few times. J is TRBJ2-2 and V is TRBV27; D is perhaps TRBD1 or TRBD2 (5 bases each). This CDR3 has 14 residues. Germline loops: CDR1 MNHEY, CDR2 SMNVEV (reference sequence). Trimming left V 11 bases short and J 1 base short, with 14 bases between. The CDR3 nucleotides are TGTGCCGTCCGGAGAGGGGAGAACACCGGGGAGCTGTTTTTT. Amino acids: CAVRRGENTGELFF.

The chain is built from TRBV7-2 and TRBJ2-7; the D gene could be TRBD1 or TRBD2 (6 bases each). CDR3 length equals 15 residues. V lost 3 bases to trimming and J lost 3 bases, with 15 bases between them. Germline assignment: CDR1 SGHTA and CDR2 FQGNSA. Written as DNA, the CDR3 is TGTGCCAGCAGCTTCTTCCCGGGGGCCGACTACGAGCAGTACTTC. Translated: CASSFFPGADYEQYF.

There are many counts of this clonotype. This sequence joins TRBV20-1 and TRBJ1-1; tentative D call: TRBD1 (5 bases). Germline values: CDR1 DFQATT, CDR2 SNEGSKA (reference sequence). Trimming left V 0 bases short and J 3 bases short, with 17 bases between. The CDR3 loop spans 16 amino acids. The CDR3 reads CSAREGSAGRDTEAFF. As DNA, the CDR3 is TGCAGTGCTAGAGAGGGCTCGGCAGGGCGTGACACTGAAGCTTTCTTT.

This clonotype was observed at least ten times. CDR3 sequence: CASSPGDTLEQYF. The CDR3 nucleotides are TGTGCCAGCAGTCCAGGGGACACGCTCGAGCAGTACTTC. The chain combines TRBV12-3 or TRBV12-4 with TRBJ2-7, with a weak D call TRBD1 (6 bases). V lost 5 bases, J lost 6 bases, and 14 bases lay in between. The CDR3 consists of 13 residues.

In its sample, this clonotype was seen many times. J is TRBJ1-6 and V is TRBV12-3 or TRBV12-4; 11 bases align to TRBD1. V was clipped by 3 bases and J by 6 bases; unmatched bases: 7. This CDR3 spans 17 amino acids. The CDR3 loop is CASSLGRTGGGNSPLHF. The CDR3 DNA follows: TGTGCCAGCAGTTTGGGTAGGACAGGGGGCGGTAATTCACCCCTCCACTTT.

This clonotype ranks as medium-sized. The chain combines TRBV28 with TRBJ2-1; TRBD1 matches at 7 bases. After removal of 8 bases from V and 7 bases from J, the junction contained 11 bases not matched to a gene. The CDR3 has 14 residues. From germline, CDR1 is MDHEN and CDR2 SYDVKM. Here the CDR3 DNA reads TGTGCCAGCGCTTCGCTCGACAGGGTAAATGAGCAGTTCTTC. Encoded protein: CASASLDRVNEQFF. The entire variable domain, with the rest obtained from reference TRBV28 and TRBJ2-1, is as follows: DVKVTQSSRYLVKRTGEKVFLECVQDMDHENMFWYRQDPGLGLRLIYFSYDVKMKEKGDIPEGYSVSREKKERFSLILESASTNQTSMYLCASASLDRVNEQFFGPGTRLTVL.

The CDR3 DNA is TGTGCCAGCAGTCCAGATACGGAGATCTATGGCTACACCTTC. It translates to CASSPDTEIYGYTF. The V gene is TRBV5-5, the J gene TRBJ1-2; no firm D call. Trimming removed 5 bases at V and 4 bases at J, with 15 bases between. Germline-derived CDR1 and CDR2 are SGHKS and YYEKEE (reference sequence). This CDR3 spans 14 amino acids.

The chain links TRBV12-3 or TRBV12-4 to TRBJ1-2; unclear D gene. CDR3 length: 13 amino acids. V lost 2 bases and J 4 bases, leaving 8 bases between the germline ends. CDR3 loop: CASSLWASYGYTF. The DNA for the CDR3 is TGTGCCAGCAGTTTATGGGCATCCTATGGCTACACCTTC.

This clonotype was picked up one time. CDR3 residues: CASSLDDRGGTDTQYF. The CDR3, as DNA: TGTGCCAGCAGCTTAGATGACAGGGGGGGCACAGATACGCAGTATTTT. The chain combines TRBV7-9 with TRBJ2-3; 9 bases are shared with TRBD1. V lost 1 base to trimming and J lost 1 base; unmatched junction nucleotides: 3. This CDR3 comprises 16 residues. Per germline, CDR1 SEHNR and CDR2 FQNEAQ (reference sequence).

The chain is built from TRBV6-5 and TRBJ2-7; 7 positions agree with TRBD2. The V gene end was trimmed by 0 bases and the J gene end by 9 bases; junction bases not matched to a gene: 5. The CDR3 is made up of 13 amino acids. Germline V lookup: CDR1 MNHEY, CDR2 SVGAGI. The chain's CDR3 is CASSYSISGGQYF. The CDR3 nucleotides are TGTGCCAGCAGTTACTCAATTTCGGGGGGGCAGTACTTC.

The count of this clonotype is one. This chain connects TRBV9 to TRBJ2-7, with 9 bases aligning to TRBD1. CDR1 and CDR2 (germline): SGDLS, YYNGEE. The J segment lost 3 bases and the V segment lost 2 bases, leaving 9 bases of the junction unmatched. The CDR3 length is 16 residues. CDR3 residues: CASSVGGTGFSYEQYF. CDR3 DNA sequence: TGTGCCAGCAGCGTCGGCGGGACAGGGTTCAGCTACGAGCAGTACTTC.

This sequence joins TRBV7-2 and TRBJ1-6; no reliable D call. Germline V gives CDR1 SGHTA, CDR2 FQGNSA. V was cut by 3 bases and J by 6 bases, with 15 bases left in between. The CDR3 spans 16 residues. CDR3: CASSLRYSLGNSPLHF. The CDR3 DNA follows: TGTGCCAGCAGCTTGCGCTACAGCTTGGGTAATTCACCCCTCCACTTT.

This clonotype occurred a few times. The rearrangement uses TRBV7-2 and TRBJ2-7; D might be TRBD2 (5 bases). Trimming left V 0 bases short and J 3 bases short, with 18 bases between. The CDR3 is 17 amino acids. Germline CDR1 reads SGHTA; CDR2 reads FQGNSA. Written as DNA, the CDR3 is TGTGCCAGCAGCTTAGCGCGCGGAGGCCATTGGGACTACGAGCAGTACTTC. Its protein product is CASSLARGGHWDYEQYF.

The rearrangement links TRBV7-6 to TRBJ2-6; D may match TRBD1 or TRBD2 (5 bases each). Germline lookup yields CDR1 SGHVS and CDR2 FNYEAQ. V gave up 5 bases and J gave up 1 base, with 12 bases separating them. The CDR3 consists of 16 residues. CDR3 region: CASSPLGGSGANVLTF. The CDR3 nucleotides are TGTGCCAGCAGCCCACTTGGGGGTTCTGGGGCCAACGTCCTGACTTTC.

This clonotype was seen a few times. The CDR3 nucleotides are TGTGCCGGGGGAGACCGACGGACTAGCGGTGAGGCAGATACGCAGTATTTT. This encodes CAGGDRRTSGEADTQYF. The V and J genes are TRBV10-3 and TRBJ2-3, with TRBD2 matching 10 bases. The germline V gene encodes CDR1 ENHRY and CDR2 SYGVKD. V lost 11 bases to trimming and J lost 4 bases; unmatched junction nucleotides: 18. CDR3 size: 17 residues.

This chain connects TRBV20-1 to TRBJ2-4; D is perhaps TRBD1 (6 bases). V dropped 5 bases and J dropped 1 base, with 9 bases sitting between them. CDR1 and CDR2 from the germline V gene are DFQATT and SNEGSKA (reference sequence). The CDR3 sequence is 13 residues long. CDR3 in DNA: TGCAGTGCTGTCCAGGGGGCCAAAAACATTCAGTACTTC. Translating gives CSAVQGAKNIQYF.

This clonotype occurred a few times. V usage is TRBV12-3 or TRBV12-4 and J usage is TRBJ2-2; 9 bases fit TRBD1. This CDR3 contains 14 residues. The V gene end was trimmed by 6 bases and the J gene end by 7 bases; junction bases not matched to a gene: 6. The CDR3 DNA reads TGTGCCAGCAGCACAGGGGGCGGGAACGGGGAGCTGTTTTTT. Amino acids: CASSTGGGNGELFF.

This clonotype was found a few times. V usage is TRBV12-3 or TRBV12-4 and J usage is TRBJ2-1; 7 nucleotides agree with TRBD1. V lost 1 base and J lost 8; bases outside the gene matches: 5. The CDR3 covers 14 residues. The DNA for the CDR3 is TGTGCCAGCAGTTTAGGTCAGGGGGTGGATGAGCAGTTCTTC. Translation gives CASSLGQGVDEQFF.

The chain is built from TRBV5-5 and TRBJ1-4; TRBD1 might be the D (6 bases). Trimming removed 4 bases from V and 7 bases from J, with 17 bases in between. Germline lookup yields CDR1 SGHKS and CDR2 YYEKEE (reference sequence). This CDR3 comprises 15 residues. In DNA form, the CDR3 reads TGTGCCAGCAGCCTCGGGACACCAAGAAGTGAAAAACTGTTTTTT. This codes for CASSLGTPRSEKLFF.